These 23 T cell receptor beta chains originate from one sample sequenced in a study of T cell responses to AZD1222 COVID-19 vaccine. This table comes from immunoSEQ multiplex PCR, and its TCRdb copy is limited to in-frame clones, with some not included. The sample lists approximately 79,000 clones, roughly 88% occurring once. The source was peripheral blood, collected on day 0 of AZD1222 vaccination. These receptors all come from an adult in good health.

The J gene is TRBJ2-3, the V gene TRBV19; D is perhaps TRBD1 (5 bases). Germline V gives CDR1 LNHDA, CDR2 SQIVND (reference sequence). The V end was cut by 7 bases, the J end by 2 bases, with 16 bases between. The CDR3 has 15 residues. This CDR3 is CASTLGAMITDTQYF. DNA of the CDR3: TGTGCCAGTACATTAGGGGCTATGATCACAGATACGCAGTATTTT.

This chain connects TRBV5-5 to TRBJ1-2; the D gene is possibly TRBD1 (6 bases). Germline CDR1 is SGHKS and CDR2 is YYEKEE (reference sequence). The V end was cut by 0 bases, the J end by 4 bases, with 10 bases between. The CDR3 has 14 amino acids. The CDR3 region is CASSLEGQSYGYTF. The CDR3 nucleotides are TGTGCCAGCAGCTTGGAAGGACAGAGCTATGGCTACACCTTC.

This clone was recorded once. The rearrangement links TRBV6-4 to TRBJ2-3; TRBD2 matches 11 bases. With 4 bases clipped from V and 6 bases from J, the junction kept 6 bases outside the gene matches. The CDR3 runs to 15 residues. Germline V CDR1 and CDR2: MRHNA, SNTAGT. Here the CDR3 DNA reads TGTGCCAGCAGTGCCCTAGCGGGAGGTTCGGATACGCAGTATTTT. It specifies CASSALAGGSDTQYF.

The genes are TRBV25-1 and TRBJ2-3, with TRBD1 as a possible D gene (8 bases). The CDR3 consists of 17 residues. The V and J ends lost 1 base and 6 bases respectively, with 20 bases between them. Germline V CDR1 and CDR2: MGHDK, SYGVNS. The DNA for the CDR3 is TGTGCCAGCAGTGAATTTTTGGCCACAGGGGGAGGGGATACGCAGTATTTT. It codes for CASSEFLATGGGDTQYF.

This sequence joins TRBV5-1 and TRBJ2-3; 7 bases line up with TRBD1. CDR3 length: 15 residues. V lost 4 bases and J lost 1; bases outside the gene matches: 6. CDR1 and CDR2 from the germline V gene are SGHRS and YFSETQ. The CDR3 protein is CASSTDDRGTDTQYF. The CDR3 DNA reads TGCGCCAGCAGCACGGACGACAGGGGCACAGATACGCAGTATTTT.

The chain has TRBV7-8 and TRBJ2-2; 8 nucleotides match TRBD2. After removal of 4 bases from V and 7 bases from J, the junction contained 8 bases not matched to a gene. Germline CDR1 and CDR2: SGHVS and FQNEAQ. The CDR3 has 15 amino acids. The chain's CDR3 is CASSSMTSEYGELFF. The CDR3 DNA is TGTGCCAGCAGCTCAATGACTAGCGAATACGGGGAGCTGTTTTTT.

CDR3 region: CASSLVAGGTYEQYF. CDR3 sequence (DNA): TGTGCCAGCAGCTTAGTAGCGGGAGGGACCTACGAGCAGTACTTC. The chain recombines TRBV11-2 with TRBJ2-7; 11 nucleotides agree with TRBD2. The germline V gene encodes CDR1 SGHAT and CDR2 FQNNGV. Germline trimming cut 1 base from V and 2 bases from J; bases unmatched to any gene: 1. This CDR3 region has 15 residues.

The chain links TRBV5-1 to TRBJ2-2, with 11 bases fitting TRBD2. Trimming removed 3 bases from V and 3 bases from J; junction bases left unmatched: 4. Germline V gene sequence: CDR1 SGHRS, CDR2 YFSETQ. CDR3 length: 16 amino acids. CDR3 in amino acids: CASSSTSGSDTGELFF. The CDR3 nucleotides are TGCGCCAGCAGCTCTACTAGCGGGAGCGACACCGGGGAGCTGTTTTTT.

The chain couples TRBV15 to TRBJ1-1, with a weak D call TRBD1 (5 bases). Germline V CDR1 and CDR2: LNHNV, YYDKDF (reference sequence). Trimming removed 1 base at V and 1 base at J, with 10 bases between. The CDR3 has 15 amino acids. CDR3 DNA sequence: TGTGCCACCAGCAGAGGACAGCTACGGAACACTGAAGCTTTCTTT. Amino acids: CATSRGQLRNTEAFF.

The genes are TRBV2 and TRBJ2-7; 7 positions agree with TRBD1. With 6 bases clipped from V and 4 bases from J, the junction kept 9 bases outside the gene matches. Germline V gene lookup returns CDR1 SNHLY and CDR2 FYNNEI. This CDR3 comprises 14 residues. In DNA, the CDR3 is TGTGCCAGCAGGGCGACAGGGTTTGAGTACGAGCAGTACTTC. It yields the protein CASRATGFEYEQYF. Variable domain in full (rest from reference TRBV2 and TRBJ2-7): EPEVTQTPSHQVTQMGQEVILRCVPISNHLYFYWYRQILGQKVEFLVSFYNNEISEKSEIFDDQFSVERPDGSNFTLKIRSTKLEDSAMYFCASRATGFEYEQYFGPGTRLTVT.

The table lists this clone with a few counts. The DNA of the CDR3 is TGTGCCAGCAGCCAAGGGTTAAGAGGCTACACCTTC. Translating it yields CASSQGLRGYTF. The V and J genes are TRBV3-1 (or the pseudogene TRBV3-2) and TRBJ1-2; D is ambiguous. The V gene's germline CDR1 is LGHDT and CDR2 YNNKEL (reference sequence). This CDR3 has 12 amino acids. V gave up 1 base and J gave up 8 bases, with 8 bases separating them.

The genes are TRBV11-1 and TRBJ2-7; D not resolved. The V gene's germline CDR1 is SGHAT and CDR2 FQDESV (reference sequence). The V end was cut by 1 base, the J end by 3 bases, with 13 bases between. The CDR3 loop spans 15 amino acids. The DNA for the CDR3 is TGTGCCAGCAGCTTAGGAGGCAGCGTGGGCTACGAGCAGTACTTC. Its protein product is CASSLGGSVGYEQYF.

The chain employs TRBV7-9 and TRBJ1-2; D possibly corresponds to TRBD1 (5 bases). Per germline, CDR1 SEHNR and CDR2 FQNEAQ (reference sequence). This CDR3 has 16 residues. V was trimmed by 2 bases and J by 2 bases, leaving 15 bases between them. The CDR3 region has the DNA TGTGCCAGCAGCTTACAGTCCGGGACCGGGAACTATGGCTACACCTTC. Amino acid sequence: CASSLQSGTGNYGYTF.

The CDR3 DNA follows: TGTGCCAGCACCGTGGACCGCAATGAGCAGTTCTTC. This encodes CASTVDRNEQFF. The chain uses TRBV7-9 and TRBJ2-1; D gene uncertain. Germline V gene sequence: CDR1 SEHNR, CDR2 FQNEAQ (reference sequence). The CDR3 has 12 amino acids. V was trimmed by 7 bases and J by 6 bases, leaving 10 bases between them.

The chain recombines TRBV11-2 with TRBJ2-3; D remains ambiguous. Trimming removed 1 base at V and 1 base at J, with 9 bases between. The length of the CDR3 is 15 residues. The germline gives CDR1 SGHAT, CDR2 FQNNGV. The CDR3 region is CASSLGFLGTDTQYF. The CDR3 bases are TGTGCCAGCAGCTTAGGTTTCCTTGGCACAGATACGCAGTATTTT.

The chain couples TRBV6-5 to TRBJ2-4; no clear D gene. Between the trimmed V and J ends, which lost 2 bases and 11 bases, there was a span of 7 bases. Germline V CDR1 and CDR2: MNHEY, SVGAGI. This CDR3 has 11 residues. CDR3 bases: TGTGCCAGCAGTTACGAGAGAGTTCAGTACTTC. Protein sequence: CASSYERVQYF.

This chain connects TRBV5-1 to TRBJ1-3; D perhaps matches TRBD1 (6 bases). CDR1 is SGHRS, CDR2 YFSETQ, per germline. CDR3 length: 15 amino acids. The V end was cut by 4 bases, the J end by 1 base, with 12 bases between. CDR3 protein: CASSEDSKSGNTIYF. For the CDR3, the DNA is TGCGCCAGCAGCGAGGACAGCAAGTCTGGAAACACCATATATTTT.

Only one count was recorded for this clone. The V gene is TRBV19, the J gene TRBJ1-5, with 7 bases aligning to TRBD1. This CDR3 region has 15 residues. Germline CDR1 is LNHDA and CDR2 is SQIVND (reference sequence). V dropped 3 bases and J dropped 0; count of bases not matched to a gene: 2. The CDR3 DNA reads as TGTGCCAGTAGTATCTACAGGGGTAGCAATCAGCCCCAGCATTTT. Amino acids: CASSIYRGSNQPQHF.

This rearrangement joins TRBV10-3 to TRBJ1-5; the D is unclear. The length of the CDR3 is 13 residues. Germline lookup yields CDR1 ENHRY and CDR2 SYGVKD. The V and J ends lost 4 bases and 6 bases respectively, with 10 bases between them. CDR3 bases: TGTGCCATCAGTGGGGTGAGTAGTCAGCCCCAGCATTTT. It codes for CAISGVSSQPQHF.

The chain has TRBV12-5 and TRBJ2-7; 11 bases match TRBD2. CDR1 and CDR2 from the germline V gene are LGHNT and FRNRAP. Unmatched junction bases numbered 5, after V lost 6 bases and J lost 7 bases. The CDR3 covers 13 residues. For the CDR3, the DNA is TGTGCTAGTGGACTTAGCGGGAGGGGAGAGCAGTACTTC. It yields the protein CASGLSGRGEQYF.

This clone is termed medium-sized (0.01 to 0.1%). The CDR3 nucleotides are TGTGCCACCAGCATCGGACTAGCGGGGTCCTACGAGCAGTACTTC. It translates to CATSIGLAGSYEQYF. The chain recombines TRBV15 with TRBJ2-7, with 12 bases lining up with TRBD2. Germline loops: CDR1 LNHNV, CDR2 YYDKDF (reference sequence). This CDR3 spans 15 amino acids. V shed 4 bases and J 1 base; nucleotides not matched to a gene: 2.

Notes on this clone: The junction does not match germline at one end; this may be a read error. The V and J genes are TRBV6-1 and TRBJ1-5, with TRBD1 matching 7 bases. CDR1 is MNHNS and CDR2 is SASEGT in the germline V gene. CDR3 length: 13 amino acids. DNA of the CDR3: TGTGCCAGCAATGAACAGGGGCCCCAGCCCCAGCATTTT. Its translation: CASNEQGPQPQHF.

V is TRBV6-5 and J is TRBJ2-5; TRBD1 or TRBD2 may be the D gene (5 bases each). Germline V CDR1 and CDR2: MNHEY, SVGAGI. The CDR3 is 15 amino acids. V lost 2 bases and J 2 bases, leaving 12 bases between the germline ends. CDR3 bases: TGTGCCAGCAGTTACCACGAGGGGTATCAAGAGACCCAGTACTTC. Amino acids: CASSYHEGYQETQYF.